This is a list of T cell receptor beta chains from one sample in a study of T cell changes during pregnancy in multiple sclerosis. Clones were sequenced by immunoSEQ multiplex PCR, and TCRdb holds only the in-frame ones, with some missing. This sample yields 65,000 to 85,000 clones, of which roughly 88% are seen a single time; 8% to 10% belongs to the top ten. The sample consisted of peripheral blood, taken after pregnancy. All receptors come from a female donor in good health, enrolled as a control in a pregnancy study. Each CDR3 is given with its conserved first and last residue. A D gene is named only where the DNA matches it firmly. Clone size is stated in some rows and not others, as once, few, many or a class when expanded.

.	TRBV7-9	TRBD2	TRBJ2-7	14	TGTGCCAGCAGCGCCGGGACTAGCCTCCGCGAGCAGTACTTC	CASSAGTSLREQYF
.	TRBV30	.	TRBJ1-4	15	TGTGCCTGGAGTGTTCGGGGAGGGCGCAATGAAAAACTGTTTTTT	CAWSVRGGRNEKLFF
.	TRBV6-5	.	TRBJ1-2	15	TGTGCCAGCAGTTACGCAGGGGCCGTCCAGGATGGCTACACCTTC	CASSYAGAVQDGYTF
.	TRBV27	TRBD1	TRBJ1-2	14	TGTGCCACCCACCGGACAGGGTATGGCTATGGCTACACCTTC	CATHRTGYGYGYTF
.	TRBV7-8	TRBD1	TRBJ1-3	15	TGTGCCAGCAGCTCACAGGGGGCAACTGGAAACACCATATATTTT	CASSSQGATGNTIYF
.	TRBV5-6	.	TRBJ2-3	14	TGTGCCAGCAGGAAGTGGACTAGGGGGGATACGCAGTATTTT	CASRKWTRGDTQYF
.	TRBV19	TRBD1	TRBJ1-5	14	TGTGCCAGTAGTACAGGGACAGGCGCCCAGCCCCAGCATTTT	CASSTGTGAQPQHF
once	TRBV2	TRBD1	TRBJ2-7	13	TGTGCCAGCAGTGGGGAGGACAGGGTAGGGCAGTACTTC	CASSGEDRVGQYF
.	TRBV19	.	TRBJ1-1	14	TGTGCCAGTAGACCCACCAGGGATGACACTGAAGCTTTCTTT	CASRPTRDDTEAFF
.	TRBV7-6	.	TRBJ2-7	14	TGTGCCAGCAGCTTAGCGCACCGAACGGGCGAGCAGTACTTC	CASSLAHRTGEQYF
.	TRBV6-4	.	TRBJ2-2	13	TGTGCCAGCGGGAGAGGGAACACCGGGGAGCTGTTTTTT	CASGRGNTGELFF
.	TRBV4-1	.	TRBJ2-5	15	TGCGCCAGCAGCCAAGAGGACTGGGGACAAGAGACCCAGTACTTC	CASSQEDWGQETQYF
.	TRBV5-1	TRBD1	TRBJ1-5	18	TGCGCCAGCAGCTTGGCCCCCGGGACAGGGTTAAGCAATCAGCCCCAGCATTTT	CASSLAPGTGLSNQPQHF
.	TRBV4-1	TRBD2	TRBJ2-3	15	TGCGCCAGCAGCCTCCGGACTAGCAGCACAGATACGCAGTATTTT	CASSLRTSSTDTQYF
.	TRBV27	TRBD1	TRBJ1-1	13	TGTGCCACTCAAGGACAGGGGAACACTGAAGCTTTCTTT	CATQGQGNTEAFF
.	TRBV25-1	.	TRBJ1-4	13	TGTGCCAGCAGTGACTGGGGGGATGAAAAACTGTTTTTT	CASSDWGDEKLFF
once	TRBV27	TRBD1	TRBJ1-2	18	TGTGCCAGCAGCGTAACGGGACAGGGAGTGACATCTTCCTATGGCTACACCTTC	CASSVTGQGVTSSYGYTF
.	TRBV14	.	TRBJ1-1	15	TGTGCCAGCAGCCAAGGCGTAGTGAGGGAAGGTGAAGCTTTCTTT	CASSQGVVREGEAFF
.	TRBV7-9	TRBD1	TRBJ1-3	15	TGTGCCAGCAGCTTAATGGGGACAGGTGGAAACACCATATATTTT	CASSLMGTGGNTIYF
.	TRBV27	.	TRBJ2-7	11	TGTGCCAGCAGTTTTAATCACGAGCAGTACTTC	CASSFNHEQYF
.	TRBV5-1	TRBD1	TRBJ2-7	13	TGCGCCAGCAGCATGGGACAGTCCTACGAGCAGTACTTC	CASSMGQSYEQYF
.	TRBV7-8	.	TRBJ1-2	15	TGTGCCAGCAGCACTAGTGGAGGAGGCTTCGGTGGCTACACCTTC	CASSTSGGGFGGYTF
.	TRBV10-3	TRBD1	TRBJ1-1	13	TGTGCCATCACCCGGGACAGGGACACTGAAGCTTTCTTT	CAITRDRDTEAFF
.	TRBV19	.	TRBJ1-3	15	TGTGCCAGCCAGACAGCACTTCTCTCTGGAAACACCATATATTTT	CASQTALLSGNTIYF
.	TRBV2	TRBD2	TRBJ2-1	16	TGTGCCAGCAGTGAATGGTCTAGCGGGATCTACAATGAGCAGTTCTTC	CASSEWSSGIYNEQFF
.	TRBV6-5	TRBD1	TRBJ1-6	15	TGTGCCAGCAGTTACCTCCAGGGGGCAGGCTCACCCCTCCACTTT	CASSYLQGAGSPLHF
.	TRBV19	.	TRBJ2-7	11	TGTGCCAGTAGTAGTCCAGGCGAGCAGTACTTC	CASSSPGEQYF
.	TRBV10-3	.	TRBJ2-1	13	TGTGCCATCAGTACCCGGGACTACAATGAGCAGTTCTTC	CAISTRDYNEQFF
.	TRBV7-9	TRBD1	TRBJ2-7	15	TGTGCCAGCAGCTTAGGAGGGACAGGCCCCTACGAGCAGTACTTC	CASSLGGTGPYEQYF
.	TRBV27	TRBD2	TRBJ2-1	16	TGTGCCAGCAGTACCGACGCGGGACTAGCGTTCAATGAGCAGTTCTTC	CASSTDAGLAFNEQFF
few	TRBV19	TRBD1	TRBJ2-7	10	TGTGCCAGTAGTACAGGGGGATCCTACTTC	CASSTGGSYF
.	TRBV4-3	TRBD1	TRBJ2-7	16	TGCGCCAGCAGCCAAGATGGGACAGGGGTCTCCTACGAGCAGTACTTC	CASSQDGTGVSYEQYF
.	TRBV5-1	.	TRBJ2-7	15	TGCGCCAGCAGCCCGGGGGACCTCAGCTCCTACGAGCAGTACTTC	CASSPGDLSSYEQYF
.	TRBV20-1	.	TRBJ2-1	11	TGCAGTGCTAGCCCCCTCGAGGAGCAGTTCTTC	CSASPLEEQFF
once	TRBV19	.	TRBJ2-3	12	TGTGCCAGTGGCAACCATGCAGATACGCAGTATTTT	CASGNHADTQYF
once	TRBV2	.	TRBJ2-5	11	TGTGCCAGCAGATTAATAGTGACCCAGTACTTC	CASRLIVTQYF
.	TRBV19	TRBD1	TRBJ2-2	16	TGTGCCAGTAGTATAGGGGGGACAGGGGGGACCGGGGAGCTGTTTTTT	CASSIGGTGGTGELFF
.	TRBV19	.	TRBJ1-1	14	TGTGCCAGTACTCAGGGCCTTCTGAACACTGAAGCTTTCTTT	CASTQGLLNTEAFF
few	TRBV6-1	TRBD1	TRBJ1-2	12	TGTGCCAGCAGTACGACAGGGGGTGGCTACACCTTC	CASSTTGGGYTF
few	TRBV20-1	.	TRBJ1-1	11	TGCAGTGCTAGGTCTGACAGTGAAGCTTTCTTT	CSARSDSEAFF
.	TRBV4-3	TRBD2	TRBJ2-3	16	TGCGCCAGCAGCCAAGAGACTAGCGGGGGGAGCAATACGCAGTATTTT	CASSQETSGGSNTQYF
.	TRBV25-1	.	TRBJ1-1	18	TGTGCCAGCAGTGCCAATGGATTGGGCACAGGGCCGAACACTGAAGCTTTCTTT	CASSANGLGTGPNTEAFF
.	TRBV10-3	TRBD2	TRBJ2-2	14	TGTGCCACCCTGCCTAGCGGGGCAACCGGGGAGCTGTTTTTT	CATLPSGATGELFF
once	TRBV27	.	TRBJ2-7	13	TGTGCCAGCAGTTTATTCGGGGCCTACGAGCAGTACTTC	CASSLFGAYEQYF
.	TRBV5-6	.	TRBJ2-2	15	TGTGCCAGCAGCTTGGTGAGAGTCAACACCGGGGAGCTGTTTTTT	CASSLVRVNTGELFF
.	TRBV25-1	TRBD1	TRBJ2-7	14	TGTGCCAGCAGTGAGACTCGGACAGGGAGCGAGCAGTACTTC	CASSETRTGSEQYF
.	TRBV7-2	TRBD2	TRBJ2-5	15	TGTGCCAGCAGCTCCCGAGCGGGAGTCGGAGAGACCCAGTACTTC	CASSSRAGVGETQYF